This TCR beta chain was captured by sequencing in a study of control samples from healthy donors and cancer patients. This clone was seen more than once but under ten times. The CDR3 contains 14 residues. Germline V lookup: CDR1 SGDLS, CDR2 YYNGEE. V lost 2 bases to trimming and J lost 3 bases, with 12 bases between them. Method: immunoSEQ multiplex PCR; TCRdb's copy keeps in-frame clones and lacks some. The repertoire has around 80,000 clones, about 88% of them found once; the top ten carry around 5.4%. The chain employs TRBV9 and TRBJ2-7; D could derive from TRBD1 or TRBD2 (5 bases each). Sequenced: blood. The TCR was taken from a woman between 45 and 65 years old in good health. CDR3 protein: CASSVGTDNYEQYF. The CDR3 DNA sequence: TGTGCCAGCAGCGTCGGGACGGATAACTACGAGCAGTACTTC.